Listed here are 24 T cell receptor beta chains from one sample, sequenced in a study of early T cells in non-severe SARS-CoV-2 infection. TCRdb reprocessed the 5' RACE reads via MiXCR and lists one record per CDR3 protein. In the table there are some 51,000 distinct CDR3 sequences, just under 15% of which are singletons. Sequenced material: whole blood, taken at baseline. The receptor set was obtained from an adult who was a healthcare worker with PCR-confirmed SARS-CoV-2 infection or an uninfected control (not recorded which).

Concerning this clonotype: This clone may be a read error of a much larger clone one base away. The chain carries TRBV20-1 and TRBJ2-7, with 12 bases lining up with TRBD2. The germline V gene encodes CDR1 DFQATT and CDR2 SNEGSKA (reference sequence). The ends lost 4 bases at V and 5 bases at J; junction bases unmatched: 6. CDR3 size: 14 residues. CDR3 sequence (DNA): TGCAGTGCTACCGGACTAGCGGGGTTTAACGAGCAGTACTTC. It yields the protein CSATGLAGFNEQYF.

This clonotype was recorded a few times. This chain connects TRBV20-1 to TRBJ2-7; 8 bases fit TRBD2. The CDR3 is 14 residues long. In germline, CDR1 is DFQATT, CDR2 SNEGSKA (reference sequence). After removal of 1 base from V and 6 bases from J, the junction contained 8 bases not matched to a gene. CDR3 loop: CSARGGGMVGEQYF. The DNA for the CDR3 is TGCAGTGCTAGAGGCGGGGGGATGGTTGGCGAGCAGTACTTC.

This clonotype occurred many times. The gene calls are TRBV7-2 and TRBJ2-2; 12 bases align to TRBD2. Trimming at V came to 0 bases and at J to 5 bases, leaving 4 bases not matched to a gene. CDR1 is SGHTA, CDR2 FQGNSA, per germline. The CDR3 loop spans 17 amino acids. The CDR3 nucleotides read TGTGCCAGCAGCTTAGCGGGGCTAGCGGGAGGGACCGGGGAGCTGTTTTTT. Its translation is CASSLAGLAGGTGELFF.

Only a few counts were recorded for this clonotype. The chain carries TRBV2 and TRBJ1-1, with unresolved D. The CDR3 runs to 11 residues. Germline CDR1 SNHLY, CDR2 FYNNEI. Trimming removed 7 bases at V and 4 bases at J, with 7 bases between. CDR3 nucleotides: TGTGCCAGCATCACAGCCACTGAAGCTTTCTTT. Its translation: CASITATEAFF.

This clonotype was seen repeatedly, ten times or more. V gene TRBV5-1 combines with J gene TRBJ2-5; 9 nucleotides match TRBD1. Looked up from germline, CDR1 is SGHRS and CDR2 is YFSETQ. The ends lost 1 base at V and 5 bases at J; junction bases unmatched: 9. This CDR3 is built from 16 residues. The DNA of the CDR3 is TGCGCCAGCAGCTTGCAGGCCACAGGGGGCTTTGAGACCCAGTACTTC. It is translated as CASSLQATGGFETQYF.

The chain couples TRBV5-1 to TRBJ1-1, with D possibly being TRBD1 (6 bases). Germline CDR1 reads SGHRS; CDR2 reads YFSETQ. V was shortened by 0 bases and J by 0 bases, with 12 bases between the two germline ends. The CDR3 sequence is 16 residues long. This CDR3 reads CASSLGWTAMNTEAFF. The CDR3 DNA is TGCGCCAGCAGCTTGGGCTGGACAGCGATGAACACTGAAGCTTTCTTT.

This clonotype was detected only a few times. The V call is TRBV28, the J call TRBJ1-4, with D uncertain. The CDR3 runs to 13 residues. CDR1 and CDR2 from the germline V gene are MDHEN and SYDVKM. Between the trimmed V and J ends, which lost 4 bases and 8 bases, there was a span of 11 bases. The CDR3 bases are TGTGCCAGCAGTTCCTCGCCCGGGGAAAAACTGTTTTTT. Its protein is CASSSSPGEKLFF.

This clonotype was observed at least ten times. This sequence joins TRBV18 and TRBJ2-7; no firm D call. Trimming stripped 3 bases from V and 0 bases from J, with 3 bases between. Germline V CDR1 and CDR2: KGHSH, LQKENI. This CDR3 is built from 12 residues. In nucleotides, the CDR3 is TGTGCCAGCTCACCTAGCTCCTACGAGCAGTACTTC. Translation: CASSPSSYEQYF.

V and J are TRBV7-9 and TRBJ2-7, with TRBD2 matching 8 bases. V lost 1 base, J lost 6 bases, and 11 bases stayed unmatched. The CDR3 runs 16 residues. Germline CDR1 is SEHNR and CDR2 is FQNEAQ (reference sequence). Here the CDR3 DNA reads TGTGCCAGCAGCTTAGAGGGACCGAGGACTAGCATCGAGCAGTACTTC. Protein sequence: CASSLEGPRTSIEQYF.

There are a few counts of this clonotype. The chain has TRBV4-1 and TRBJ2-2; TRBD1 matches 8 bases. The CDR3 spans 11 residues. In germline, CDR1 is MGHRA, CDR2 YSYEKL. CDR3 in amino acids: CVSGGSGELFF. CDR3 sequence (DNA): TGCGTCTCAGGGGGCTCCGGGGAGCTGTTTTTT.

This clonotype has more than one count but fewer than ten. The chain has TRBV15 and TRBJ1-5; a possible D gene is TRBD1 (6 bases). Germline loops: CDR1 LNHNV, CDR2 YYDKDF (reference sequence). CDR3 length equals 15 residues. Trimming shortened V by 1 base and J by 1 base, and 8 bases separated the two germline ends. As DNA, the CDR3 is TGTGCCACCAGCAGAGCAGGGGCGAGCAATCAGCCCCAGCATTTT. Residues: CATSRAGASNQPQHF. Drawing the rest from reference TRBV15 and TRBJ1-5, the complete variable domain is DAMVIQNPRYQVTQFGKPVTLSCSQTLNHNVMYWYQQKSSQAPKLLFHYYDKDFNNEADTPDNFQSRRPNTSFCFLDIRSPGLGDTAMYLCATSRAGASNQPQHFGDGTRLSIL.

This chain joins TRBV7-2 and TRBJ1-2; D remains unclear. CDR1 is SGHTA, CDR2 FQGNSA, per germline. CDR3 length: 15 amino acids. V was cut by 5 bases and J by 4 bases, with 17 bases left in between. CDR3 sequence reads: CASSTGSTVTYGYTF. Here the CDR3 DNA reads TGTGCCAGCAGCACCGGTTCCACGGTCACCTATGGCTACACCTTC.

The chain employs TRBV20-1 and TRBJ1-1; tentative D call: TRBD1 (6 bases). Germline V gene sequence: CDR1 DFQATT, CDR2 SNEGSKA (reference sequence). V was shortened by 6 bases and J by 4 bases, with 21 bases between the two germline ends. This CDR3 region has 15 residues. The DNA for the CDR3 is TGCAGTGCCAAGGGGGACACAGAGGTGGTCACTGAAGCTTTCTTT. Translated, it gives CSAKGDTEVVTEAFF.

The chain joins TRBV28 to TRBJ1-2; D is unclear. Germline assignment: CDR1 MDHEN and CDR2 SYDVKM. This CDR3 is built from 11 residues. V was trimmed by 11 bases and J by 7 bases, leaving 14 bases between them. CDR3 residues: CAGYSRIGYTF. The CDR3 DNA reads as TGTGCCGGGTACTCGCGGATTGGCTACACCTTC.

This clonotype occurred a few times. V gene TRBV12-3 or TRBV12-4 combines with J gene TRBJ2-1, with TRBD2 matching 9 bases. The V segment lost 7 bases and the J segment 3 bases; nucleotides outside the gene matches: 7. This CDR3 contains 15 residues. The DNA for the CDR3 is TGTGCCAGCACTGATAGCGGGAGTCGCTACAATGAGCAGTTCTTC. Its protein is CASTDSGSRYNEQFF.

This clonotype was seen many times. This sequence joins TRBV4-2 and TRBJ2-3; no definite D call. The CDR3 extends over 13 amino acids. Looked up from germline, CDR1 is LGHNA and CDR2 is YNFKEQ. The V and J ends lost 6 bases and 1 base respectively, with 8 bases between them. The CDR3 bases are TGTGCCAGCAGTTCGACACGCACAGATACGCAGTATTTT. It yields the protein CASSSTRTDTQYF.

DNA for the CDR3: TGTGCCAGCAGCCAAGATGGGCGGGCCGTTAGGGAGCTGTTTTTT. Amino acids: CASSQDGRAVRELFF. The V gene is TRBV3-1, the J gene TRBJ2-2; D possibly corresponds to TRBD2 (5 bases). The CDR3 totals 15 residues. The V gene's germline CDR1 is LGHDT and CDR2 YNNKEL (reference sequence). Trimming took 0 bases from V and 9 from J, leaving 14 bases between them.

This clonotype was seen only once. This sequence joins TRBV9 and TRBJ1-1; 8 nucleotides agree with TRBD1. Looked up from germline, CDR1 is SGDLS and CDR2 is YYNGEE. V trimming: 3 bases; J trimming: 5 bases; junction bases outside the gene matches: 21. The CDR3 contains 19 residues. The DNA for the CDR3 is TGTGCCAGCAGCGCCCCCAACATGTCAGGGGGCGGCGCACGAACTGAAGCTTTCTTT. Protein product: CASSAPNMSGGGARTEAFF.

The gene calls are TRBV28 and TRBJ2-5; D remains unclear. This CDR3 spans 11 amino acids. The ends were cut back, 5 bases at V and 9 bases at J, with 10 bases in the middle. Germline V gives CDR1 MDHEN, CDR2 SYDVKM. The CDR3 coding sequence is TGTGCCAGCAGTCGAAGCGTGGCCCAGTACTTC. Its translation: CASSRSVAQYF.

This clonotype came up a few times. V gene TRBV7-6 combines with J gene TRBJ2-1, with 10 bases that match TRBD1. The CDR3 totals 16 residues. Germline trimming cut 5 bases from V and 3 bases from J; bases unmatched to any gene: 7. Per the germline V gene, CDR1 is SGHVS and CDR2 is FNYEAQ. The CDR3 DNA is TGTGCCAGCAGCCCGCTGTGGGACAGGGGCTACAATGAGCAGTTCTTC. Encoded protein: CASSPLWDRGYNEQFF.

Only a few counts were recorded for this clonotype. This rearrangement joins TRBV4-2 to TRBJ1-1, with no clear D. Germline values: CDR1 LGHNA, CDR2 YNFKEQ. Between the trimmed V and J ends, which lost 0 bases and 11 bases, there was a span of 13 bases. The CDR3 runs to 13 residues. The CDR3 DNA reads as TGTGCCAGCAGCCAAGACGTTTACAGCTGGGCTTTCTTT. Encoded protein: CASSQDVYSWAFF.

V is TRBV2 and J is TRBJ2-1; D gene unclear. CDR1 is SNHLY and CDR2 is FYNNEI in the germline V gene. Between the trimmed V and J ends, which lost 1 base and 6 bases, there was a span of 1 base. The CDR3 loop spans 11 amino acids. CDR3 in amino acids: CASSEVNEQFF. For the CDR3, the DNA is TGTGCCAGCAGTGAAGTCAATGAGCAGTTCTTC.

In this sample, this clonotype turned up many times. The rearrangement joins TRBV3-1 to TRBJ1-1; D remains ambiguous. This CDR3 has 13 amino acids. Germline CDR1 is LGHDT and CDR2 is YNNKEL (reference sequence). With 3 bases removed from V and 6 bases from J, the gap between germline ends came to 11 bases. CDR3 residues: CASSHPSPAEAFF. As DNA, the CDR3 is TGTGCCAGCAGCCATCCTAGTCCCGCTGAAGCTTTCTTT.

In its sample, this clonotype was seen a few times. The genes are TRBV20-1 and TRBJ2-3; perhaps D is TRBD1 or TRBD2 (6 bases each). Looked up from germline, CDR1 is DFQATT and CDR2 is SNEGSKA (reference sequence). The CDR3 length is 14 residues. Trimming shortened V by 1 base and J by 0 bases, and 8 bases separated the two germline ends. The CDR3 protein is CSARAGASTDTQYF. CDR3 DNA: TGCAGTGCTAGAGCGGGGGCTAGCACAGATACGCAGTATTTT.